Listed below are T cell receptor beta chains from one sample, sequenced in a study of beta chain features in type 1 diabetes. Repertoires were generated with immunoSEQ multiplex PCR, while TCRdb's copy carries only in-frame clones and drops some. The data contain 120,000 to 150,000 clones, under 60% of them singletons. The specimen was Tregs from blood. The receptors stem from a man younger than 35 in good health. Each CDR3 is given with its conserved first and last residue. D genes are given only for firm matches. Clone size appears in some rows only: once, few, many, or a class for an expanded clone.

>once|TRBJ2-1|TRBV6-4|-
CASSRWLNNEQFF
TGTGCCAGCAGTCGGTGGTTAAACAATGAGCAGTTCTTC
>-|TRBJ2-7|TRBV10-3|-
CAISGGGPPSF
TGTGCCATCAGTGGTGGAGGGCCCCCGTCCTTC
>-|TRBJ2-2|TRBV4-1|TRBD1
CASSQPIQGVVTGELFF
TGCGCCAGCAGCCAACCGATCCAGGGGGTGGTCACCGGGGAGCTGTTTTTT
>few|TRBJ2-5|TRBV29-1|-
CSVESPGRETQYF
TGCAGCGTTGAGTCCCCGGGAAGGGAGACCCAGTACTTC
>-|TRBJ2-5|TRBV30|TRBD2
CAWRGGDGETQYF
TGTGCCTGGAGGGGAGGGGACGGAGAGACCCAGTACTTC
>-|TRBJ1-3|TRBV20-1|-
CSALTGNTIYF
TGCAGTGCTCTGACAGGAAACACCATATATTTT
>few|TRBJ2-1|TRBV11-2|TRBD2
CASSFSSGRGNEQFF
TGTGCCAGCAGCTTTTCGAGCGGGAGAGGCAATGAGCAGTTCTTC
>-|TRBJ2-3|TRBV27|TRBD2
CASSLWGGEADTQYF
TGTGCCAGCAGTTTATGGGGGGGAGAGGCAGATACGCAGTATTTT
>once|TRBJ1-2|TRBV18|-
CASSPGQRDGYTF
TGTGCCAGCTCACCAGGGCAGAGAGATGGCTACACCTTC
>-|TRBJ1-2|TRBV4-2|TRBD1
CASSPAGGGASSGYTF
TGTGCCAGCAGCCCCGCGGGAGGGGGCGCATCTAGTGGCTACACCTTC
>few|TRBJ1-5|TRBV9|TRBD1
CASSGEQGALNQPQHF
TGTGCCAGCAGCGGGGAACAGGGGGCTCTTAATCAGCCCCAGCATTTT
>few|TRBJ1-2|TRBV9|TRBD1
CASSVGTGRLYGYTF
TGTGCCAGCAGCGTAGGGACAGGGAGGCTTTATGGCTACACCTTC
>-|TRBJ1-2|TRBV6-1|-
CASGRGATNYGYTF
TGTGCCAGCGGCCGGGGGGCCACCAACTATGGCTACACCTTC
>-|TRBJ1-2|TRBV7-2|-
CASSLISTRGSGGYTF
TGTGCCAGCAGCTTAATATCGACAAGGGGAAGTGGAGGCTACACCTTC
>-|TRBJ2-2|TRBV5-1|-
CASSLSRPGTGELFF
TGCGCCAGCAGCCTCTCCAGGCCGGGGACCGGGGAGCTGTTTTTT
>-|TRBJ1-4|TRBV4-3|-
CASSQSGITNEKLFF
TGCGCCAGCAGCCAGTCCGGGATAACTAATGAAAAACTGTTTTTT
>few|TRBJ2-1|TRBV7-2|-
CASSLFNSEQFF
TGTGCCAGCAGCTTATTTAACAGCGAGCAGTTCTTC
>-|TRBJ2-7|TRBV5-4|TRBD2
CASSRGLGTYEQYF
TGTGCCAGCAGCCGTGGACTAGGCACCTACGAGCAGTACTTC
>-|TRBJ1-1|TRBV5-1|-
CASSLSPDTEAFF
TGCGCCAGCAGCCTAAGCCCCGACACTGAAGCTTTCTTT
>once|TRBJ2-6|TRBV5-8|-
CASHHSGANVLTF
TGTGCCAGCCATCACTCTGGGGCCAACGTCCTGACTTTC
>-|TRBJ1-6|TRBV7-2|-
CASSYLSPQVSPLHF
TGTGCCAGCAGCTACTTATCCCCCCAGGTTTCACCCCTCCACTTT
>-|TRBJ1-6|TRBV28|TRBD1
CASSSPSGGANSPLHF
TGTGCCAGCAGTTCGCCATCAGGGGGCGCGAATTCACCCCTCCACTTT
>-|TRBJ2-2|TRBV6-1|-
CASSEALGPDTGELFF
TGTGCCAGCAGTGAAGCGCTGGGCCCGGACACCGGGGAGCTGTTTTTT
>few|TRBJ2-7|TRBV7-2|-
CASSRRQGGEQYF
TGTGCCAGCAGCCGTAGACAGGGAGGCGAGCAGTACTTC
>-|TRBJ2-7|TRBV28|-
CASSFGGEDYEQYF
TGTGCCAGCAGTTTCGGAGGAGAGGACTACGAGCAGTACTTC
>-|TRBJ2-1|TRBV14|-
CASSQSGRYEQFF
TGTGCCAGCAGCCAATCAGGGAGGTATGAGCAGTTCTTC
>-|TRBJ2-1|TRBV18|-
CASSPRRSVNYNEQFF
TGTGCCAGCTCACCGCGGCGGAGCGTAAACTACAATGAGCAGTTCTTC
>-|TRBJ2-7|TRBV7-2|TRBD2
CASSRTSIYPYEQYF
TGTGCCAGCAGCCGGACTAGCATTTACCCCTACGAGCAGTACTTC
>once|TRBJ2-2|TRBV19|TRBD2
CASRLAGLAGELFF
TGTGCCAGTAGACTAGCGGGATTGGCCGGGGAGCTGTTTTTT
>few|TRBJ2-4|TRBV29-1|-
CSVKTGKNIQYF
TGCAGCGTTAAGACAGGCAAAAACATTCAGTACTTC
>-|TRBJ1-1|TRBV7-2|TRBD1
CASSLGLWRQGTEAFF
TGTGCCAGCAGCTTAGGGTTGTGGAGACAGGGCACTGAAGCTTTCTTT
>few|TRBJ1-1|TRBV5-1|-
CASSLGVGVMGTEAFF
TGCGCCAGCAGCTTGGGTGTCGGGGTTATGGGCACTGAAGCTTTCTTT
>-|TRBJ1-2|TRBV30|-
CAWSVGPGSGYTF
TGTGCCTGGAGTGTCGGCCCAGGGTCCGGCTACACCTTC
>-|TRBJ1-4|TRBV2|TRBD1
CASRPGTGGGKLFF
TGTGCCAGCAGACCCGGGACAGGGGGCGGAAAACTGTTTTTT
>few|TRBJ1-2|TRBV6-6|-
CASLRQSPYGYTF
TGTGCCAGTTTGAGACAAAGCCCCTATGGCTACACCTTC
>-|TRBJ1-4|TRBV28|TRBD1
CASSLEGQGFREKLFF
TGTGCCAGCAGCCTGGAGGGACAGGGGTTTCGTGAAAAACTGTTTTTT
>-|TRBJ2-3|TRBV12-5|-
CASGQGLSTDTQYF
TGTGCTAGTGGACAGGGTCTCAGCACAGATACGCAGTATTTT
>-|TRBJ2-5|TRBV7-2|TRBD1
CASSSTGTQETQYF
TGTGCCAGCAGCTCGACAGGGACACAAGAGACCCAGTACTTC
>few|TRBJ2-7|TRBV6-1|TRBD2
CASVTSGLSYEQYF
TGTGCCAGCGTCACTAGCGGTCTTTCCTACGAGCAGTACTTC
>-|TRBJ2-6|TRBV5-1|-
CASSSNSGANVLTF
TGCGCCAGCAGCTCCAACTCTGGGGCCAACGTCCTGACTTTC
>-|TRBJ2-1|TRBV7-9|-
CASSLARSFYNEQFF
TGTGCCAGCAGCTTAGCGCGCTCCTTCTACAATGAGCAGTTCTTC
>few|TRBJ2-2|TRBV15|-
CATSRGAAGRFTGELFF
TGTGCCACCAGCAGAGGGGCAGCAGGCAGGTTCACCGGGGAGCTGTTTTTT
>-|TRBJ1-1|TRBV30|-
CAWNRGRFMNTEAFF
TGTGCCTGGAACCGCGGGCGATTCATGAACACTGAAGCTTTCTTT
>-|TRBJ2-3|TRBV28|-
CASKVLGAYGSDTQYF
TGTGCCAGCAAAGTGCTGGGGGCGTATGGATCAGATACGCAGTATTTT
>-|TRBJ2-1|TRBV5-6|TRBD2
CASSLTSGIYNEQFF
TGTGCCAGCAGCTTGACTAGCGGGATTTACAATGAGCAGTTCTTC
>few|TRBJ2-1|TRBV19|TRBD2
CASSMGRTSGMTQFF
TGTGCCAGTAGTATGGGGAGGACTAGCGGCATGACCCAGTTCTTC
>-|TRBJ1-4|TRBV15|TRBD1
CATTTKTGATNEKLFF
TGTGCCACCACCACGAAAACAGGGGCAACTAATGAAAAACTGTTTTTT
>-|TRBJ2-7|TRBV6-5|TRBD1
CASSYTGQVPYF
TGTGCCAGCAGTTACACGGGACAGGTTCCGTACTTC
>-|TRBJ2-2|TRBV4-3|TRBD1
CASSQDRGYTGELFF
TGCGCCAGCAGCCAGGACAGGGGATACACCGGGGAGCTGTTTTTT